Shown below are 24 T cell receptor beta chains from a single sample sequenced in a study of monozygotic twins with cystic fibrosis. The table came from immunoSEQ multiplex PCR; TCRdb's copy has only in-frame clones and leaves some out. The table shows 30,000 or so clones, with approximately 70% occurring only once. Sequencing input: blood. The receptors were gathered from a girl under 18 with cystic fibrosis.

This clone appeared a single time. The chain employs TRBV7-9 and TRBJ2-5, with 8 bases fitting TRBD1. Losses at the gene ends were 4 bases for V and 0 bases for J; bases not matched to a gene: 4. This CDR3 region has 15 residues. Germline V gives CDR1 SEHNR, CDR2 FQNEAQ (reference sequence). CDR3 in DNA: TGTGCCAGCAGCTCCTGGACAGGGAACCAAGAGACCCAGTACTTC. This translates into CASSSWTGNQETQYF.

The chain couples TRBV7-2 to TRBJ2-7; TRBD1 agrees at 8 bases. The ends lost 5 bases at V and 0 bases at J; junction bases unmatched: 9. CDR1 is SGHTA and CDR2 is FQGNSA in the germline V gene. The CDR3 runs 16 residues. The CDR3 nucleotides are TGTGCCAGCAGCCGAGACACAACAGGGGGCTCCTACGAGCAGTACTTC. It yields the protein CASSRDTTGGSYEQYF.

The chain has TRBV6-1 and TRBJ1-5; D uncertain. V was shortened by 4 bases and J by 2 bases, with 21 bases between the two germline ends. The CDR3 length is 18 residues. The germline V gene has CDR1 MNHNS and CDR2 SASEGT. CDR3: CASSVSRAPTLGNQPQHF. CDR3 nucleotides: TGTGCCAGCAGTGTAAGCAGAGCACCTACCTTGGGCAATCAGCCCCAGCATTTT.

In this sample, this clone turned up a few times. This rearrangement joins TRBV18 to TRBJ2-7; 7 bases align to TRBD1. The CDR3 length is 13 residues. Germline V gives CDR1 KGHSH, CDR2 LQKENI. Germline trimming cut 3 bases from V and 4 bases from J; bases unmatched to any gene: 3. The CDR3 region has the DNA TGTGCCAGCTCACCGACAGGGACGTACGAGCAGTACGTC. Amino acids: CASSPTGTYEQYV.

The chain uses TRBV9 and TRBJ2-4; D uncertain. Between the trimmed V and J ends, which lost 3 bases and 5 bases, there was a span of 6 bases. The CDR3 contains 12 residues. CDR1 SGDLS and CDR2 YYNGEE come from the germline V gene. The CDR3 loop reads CASSADENIQYF. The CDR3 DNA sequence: TGTGCCAGCAGCGCCGACGAAAACATTCAGTACTTC.

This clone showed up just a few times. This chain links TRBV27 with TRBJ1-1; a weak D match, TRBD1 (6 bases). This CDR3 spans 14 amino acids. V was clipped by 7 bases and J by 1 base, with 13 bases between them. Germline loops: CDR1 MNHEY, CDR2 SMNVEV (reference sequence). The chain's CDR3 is CASKPGGRNTEAFF. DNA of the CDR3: TGTGCCAGCAAACCCGGGGGCAGGAACACTGAAGCTTTCTTT.

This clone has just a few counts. The CDR3 here is CASSTTGYAGELFF. CDR3 nucleotides: TGTGCCAGCAGCACTACAGGGTACGCCGGGGAGCTGTTTTTT. J is TRBJ2-2 and V is TRBV7-2, with TRBD1 as a possible D gene (6 bases). This CDR3 comprises 14 residues. Trimming removed 5 bases at V and 6 bases at J, with 13 bases between. From germline, CDR1 is SGHTA and CDR2 FQGNSA.

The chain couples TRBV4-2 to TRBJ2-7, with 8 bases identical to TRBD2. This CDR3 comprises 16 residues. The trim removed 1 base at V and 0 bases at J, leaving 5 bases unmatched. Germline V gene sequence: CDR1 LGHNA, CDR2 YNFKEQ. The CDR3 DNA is TGTGCCAGCAGCCAAGGTAGTAGCGGGGTCTCCTACGAGCAGTACTTC. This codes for CASSQGSSGVSYEQYF.

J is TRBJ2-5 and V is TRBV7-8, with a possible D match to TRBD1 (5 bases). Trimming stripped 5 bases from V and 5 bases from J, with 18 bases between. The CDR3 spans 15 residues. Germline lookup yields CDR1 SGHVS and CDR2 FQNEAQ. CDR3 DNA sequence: TGTGCCAGCAGCCCCGGTAAGGGGCTCGGGGAGACCCAGTACTTC. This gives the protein CASSPGKGLGETQYF.

The CDR3 DNA follows: TGCGCCAGCAGCCAAAAGAAGCAGTTGAACACTGAAGCTTTCTTT. This gives the protein CASSQKKQLNTEAFF. The chain links TRBV4-3 to TRBJ1-1; D remains ambiguous. Trimming took 2 bases from V and 0 from J, leaving 10 bases between them. The length of the CDR3 is 15 residues. The V gene's germline CDR1 is LGHNA and CDR2 YSLEER.

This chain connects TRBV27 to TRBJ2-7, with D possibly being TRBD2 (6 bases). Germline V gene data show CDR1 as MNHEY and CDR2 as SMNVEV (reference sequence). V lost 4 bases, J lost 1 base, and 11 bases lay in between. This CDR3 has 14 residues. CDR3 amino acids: CASSSSSESYEQYF. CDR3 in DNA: TGTGCCAGCAGTTCCTCTAGCGAGTCCTACGAGCAGTACTTC.

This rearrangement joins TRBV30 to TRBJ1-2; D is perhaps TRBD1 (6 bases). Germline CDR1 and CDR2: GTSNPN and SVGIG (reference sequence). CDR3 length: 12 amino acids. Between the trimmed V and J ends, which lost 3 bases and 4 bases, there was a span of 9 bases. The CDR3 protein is CAWREGVYGYTF. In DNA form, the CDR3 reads TGTGCCTGGAGGGAGGGGGTCTATGGCTACACCTTC.

The CDR3 protein is CASSAENTGELFF. The CDR3 DNA is TGTGCCAGCAGCGCCGAAAACACCGGGGAGCTGTTTTTT. The V and J genes are TRBV7-9 and TRBJ2-2, with unresolved D. This CDR3 is built from 13 residues. Per germline, CDR1 SEHNR and CDR2 FQNEAQ (reference sequence). Trimming shortened V by 5 bases and J by 2 bases, and 6 bases separated the two germline ends. Filled out from reference TRBV7-9 and TRBJ2-2, the complete variable domain reads DTGVSQNPRHKITKRGQNVTFRCDPISEHNRLYWYRQTLGQGPEFLTYFQNEAQLEKSRLLSDRFSAERPKGSFSTLEIQRTEQGDSAMYLCASSAENTGELFFGEGSRLTVL.

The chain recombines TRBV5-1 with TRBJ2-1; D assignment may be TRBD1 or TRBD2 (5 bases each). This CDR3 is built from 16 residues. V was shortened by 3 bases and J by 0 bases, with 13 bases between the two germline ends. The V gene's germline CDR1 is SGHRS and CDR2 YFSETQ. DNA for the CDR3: TGCGCCAGCAGCTATATCGAGGGGTACTCCTACAATGAGCAGTTCTTC. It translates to CASSYIEGYSYNEQFF.

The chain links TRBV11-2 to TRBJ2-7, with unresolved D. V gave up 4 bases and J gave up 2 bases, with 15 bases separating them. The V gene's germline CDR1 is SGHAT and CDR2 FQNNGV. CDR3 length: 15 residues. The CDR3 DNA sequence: TGTGCCAGCAGCTCCCCTAGGGTCGGCGCCTACGAGCAGTACTTC. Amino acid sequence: CASSSPRVGAYEQYF.

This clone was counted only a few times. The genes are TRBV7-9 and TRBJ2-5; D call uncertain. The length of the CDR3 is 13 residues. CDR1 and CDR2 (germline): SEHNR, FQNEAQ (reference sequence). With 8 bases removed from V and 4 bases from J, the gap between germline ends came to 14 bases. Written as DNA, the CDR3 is TGTGCCAGCCTTTGGGTGGTCGGAGAGACCCAGTACTTC. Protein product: CASLWVVGETQYF.

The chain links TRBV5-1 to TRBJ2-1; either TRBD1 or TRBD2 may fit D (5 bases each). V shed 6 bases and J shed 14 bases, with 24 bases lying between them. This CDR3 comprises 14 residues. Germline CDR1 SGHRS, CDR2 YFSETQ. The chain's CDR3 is CASTPGTVLEPKFF. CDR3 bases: TGCGCCAGCACCCCCGGGACGGTCCTTGAACCTAAGTTCTTC.

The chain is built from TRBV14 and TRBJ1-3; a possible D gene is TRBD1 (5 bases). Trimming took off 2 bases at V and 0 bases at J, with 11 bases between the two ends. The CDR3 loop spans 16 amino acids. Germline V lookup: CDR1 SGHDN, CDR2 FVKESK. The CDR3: CASSQQGGYSGNTIYF. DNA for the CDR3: TGTGCCAGCAGCCAACAGGGAGGCTACTCTGGAAACACCATATATTTT.

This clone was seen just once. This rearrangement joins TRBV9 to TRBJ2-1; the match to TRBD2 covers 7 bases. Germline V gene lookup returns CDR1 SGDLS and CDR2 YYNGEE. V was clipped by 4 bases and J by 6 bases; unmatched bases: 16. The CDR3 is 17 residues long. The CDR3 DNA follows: TGTGCCAGCAGCTCTGACGCTAGCGGACGAGACGTCAATGAGCAGTTCTTC. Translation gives CASSSDASGRDVNEQFF.

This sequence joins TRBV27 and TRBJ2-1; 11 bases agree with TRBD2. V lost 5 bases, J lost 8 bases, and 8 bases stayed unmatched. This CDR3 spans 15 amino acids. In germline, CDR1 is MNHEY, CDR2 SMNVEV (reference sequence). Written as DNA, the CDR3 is TGTGCCAGCAGTCTACTAGCGGGAGATCGCGATGAGCAGTTCTTC. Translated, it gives CASSLLAGDRDEQFF.

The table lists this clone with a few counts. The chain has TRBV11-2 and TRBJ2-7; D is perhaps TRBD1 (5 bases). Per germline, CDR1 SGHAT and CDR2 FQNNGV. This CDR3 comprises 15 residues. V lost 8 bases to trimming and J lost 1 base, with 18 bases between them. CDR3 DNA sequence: TGTGCCAGCCGATCCATCAGGGCCCTATCCTACGAGCAGTACTTC. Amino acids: CASRSIRALSYEQYF.

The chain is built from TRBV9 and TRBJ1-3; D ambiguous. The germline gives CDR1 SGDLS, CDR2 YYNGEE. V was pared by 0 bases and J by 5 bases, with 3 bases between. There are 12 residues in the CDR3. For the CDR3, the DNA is TGTGCCAGCAGCGTAGATCGAAACACCATATATTTT. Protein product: CASSVDRNTIYF.

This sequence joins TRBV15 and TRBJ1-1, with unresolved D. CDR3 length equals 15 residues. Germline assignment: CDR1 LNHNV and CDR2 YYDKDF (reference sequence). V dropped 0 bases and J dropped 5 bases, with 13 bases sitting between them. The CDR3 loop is CATSRDLQQRTEAFF. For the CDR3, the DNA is TGTGCCACCAGCAGAGATTTACAGCAGCGGACTGAAGCTTTCTTT.

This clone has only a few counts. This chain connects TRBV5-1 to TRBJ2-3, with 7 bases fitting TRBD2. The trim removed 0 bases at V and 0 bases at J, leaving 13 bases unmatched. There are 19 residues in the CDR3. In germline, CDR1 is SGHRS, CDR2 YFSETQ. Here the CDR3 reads CASSLVEASSGISTDTQYF. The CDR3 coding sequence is TGCGCCAGCAGCTTGGTGGAGGCGTCTAGCGGAATCAGCACAGATACGCAGTATTTT.